This TCR beta chain was obtained from a study of siplizumab effects on memory and regulatory T cells. In germline, CDR1 is SGHKS, CDR2 YYEKEE (reference sequence). The V gene lost 4 bases and the J gene lost 7 bases, with 8 bases spanning the gap. CDR3 size: 11 residues. In the case of this clone: Antigen: not known.

Using immunoSEQ multiplex PCR, the repertoire was profiled, and TCRdb retains in-frame clones only, with some absent. The table includes 55,000 to 70,000 clones, 90% to 95% detected once. Study results and limitations: In unstimulated cells, naive T cells appeared more diverse than memory T cells and seemed major alloresponse contributors. Assignment of a naive or memory phenotype failed for roughly 80-97% of the proliferating CD4+ or CD8+ clones. Significant reduction of alloreactive sequences traceable to unstimulated CD4+ memory cells was observed with siplizumab.

This receptor was taken from a human donor in good health. The chain uses TRBV5-5 and TRBJ1-1, with D uncertain. The sequencing sample was made of CD8+ T cells sorted from blood. The CDR3 coding sequence is TGTGCCAGCAGCCAAGGTAGTGAAGCTTTCTTT. Protein product: CASSQGSEAFF.